Listed here is a single T cell receptor beta chain. The data were taken from a study of graft-versus-host responses after intestinal transplantation. At the level of the study: Each recipient received anti-thymocyte globulin induction, then tacrolimus and steroids for about three years.

The study plated around 200,000 CFSE-labeled responders with around 200,000 irradiated, violet-dye-labeled stimulators. Some clones are missing from TCRdb's copy, which holds only in-frame ones; the method was immunoSEQ multiplex PCR. The sample records around 5,000 clones, 25% to 30% being singletons. Trimming took off 1 base at V and 4 bases at J, with 17 bases between the two ends. The germline V gene encodes CDR1 SEHNR and CDR2 FQNEAQ (reference sequence). The CDR3 length is 16 residues. The V gene is TRBV7-9, the J gene TRBJ2-7; no reliable D call. This material consisted of alloreactive CD8+ T cells from a mixed lymphocyte reaction culture, taken before intestinal transplant. Subset noted: CFSE-low proliferating T cells sorted from roughly six-day pre-transplant mixed lymphocyte reaction (GvH or HvG direction). This sequence was found in a human patient who received an intestinal transplant. CDR3 region: CASSLVPWPDRYEQYF. DNA for the CDR3: TGTGCCAGCAGCTTAGTCCCGTGGCCGGATAGATACGAGCAGTACTTC.